This T cell receptor beta chain emerged from a study of tumor-infiltrating lymphocytes in localized non-small cell lung cancer. About the study: Some samples were collected after neoadjuvant chemotherapy; smokers, never-smokers and several histologies were included. From each patient, both tumor and uninvolved lung, non-adjacent to tumor, were sampled. Findings of the study overall: No T-cell fraction difference was seen between IM1 and IM2 tumors. TCRbeta sequencing showed higher T cell infiltration in tumors than uninvolved lung.

Only in-frame clones appear in the TCRdb table, and some are missing; sequencing was by immunoSEQ multiplex PCR. The repertoire holds roughly 8,400 clones, with 79% as singletons. This clone showed up just a few times. As yet, its antigen is unknown. The CDR3 runs 16 residues. Between the trimmed V and J ends, which lost 3 bases and 7 bases, there was a span of 18 bases. Germline loops: CDR1 MDHEN, CDR2 SYDVKM. The chain links TRBV28 to TRBJ1-4, with D maybe TRBD1 (5 bases). The receptor was isolated from a human donor with non-small cell lung cancer. Sequenced sample: uninvolved lung tissue not adjacent to the tumor. CDR3 sequence (DNA): TGTGCCAGCAGTTTCAGTTCAGGGCGCTGGTTTGAAAAACTGTTTTTT. Amino acids: CASSFSSGRWFEKLFF.